This T cell receptor beta chain comes out of a study of T cell responses to AZD1222 COVID-19 vaccine (dated by TCRdb to the early 2020s). Context from the whole study: AZD1222 recipients with second doses at about 4 weeks or about 12 weeks were pooled, because spike-specific TCR depth and breadth did not differ between schedules. Trial participants were enrolled by age into 18-55, 56-69 and 70-plus year subgroups, with about 150, 28 and 57 TCR-sequenced participants respectively. A total of 233 trial participants underwent TCR sequencing, of whom some 200 had received two doses of AZD1222 and around 26 had received two doses of the MenACWY control vaccine. Paper-wide results and their limitations: The 56-69-year group was small, and its depth increase did not reach significance, likely because of low power. Participants were mostly white British and included more females than males, and it was suggested by the authors that clonal diversity may have been underestimated. A significant rise in spike-specific TCR breadth and depth was observed after two AZD1222 doses relative to day 0 and relative to MenACWY recipients. The vaccine-associated CD4 TCRs covered the entire spike protein, and the dominant responses fell in regions 160-218 and 743-854. Only five to seven AZD1222 recipients were SARS-CoV-2 seropositive at baseline, limiting conclusions about previously exposed vaccinees. Because no samples from the day 14 peak response were available, repertoires could be characterized only after the peak T cell response. Epitopes outside the regions mutated in the B.1.351 and B.1.1.7 variants were reportedly recognized by nearly half of the unique spike-specific TCRs.

To note about this clone: It has no known antigen specificity. No base quality information exists; no much larger clone differs at one position.

The CDR3 regions of human TCRbeta chains were subjected to immunosequencing. In the paper's pipeline: TCRs in the repertoires were compared against a reference library of SARS-CoV-2-specific TCRs that had been generated with the MIRA antigen-specificity platform. Breadth was defined as the fraction of unique TCRs that were SARS-CoV-2-associated. Depth was defined as the fraction of total T cells that were SARS-CoV-2-associated. Each spike-specific TCR was assigned to its reactive spike region and to a CD4 or CD8 class using the MIRA data. Log10-transformed breadth and depth values were compared by one-way ANOVA with Sidak's multiple comparisons tests. The table comes from immuneACCESS by way of TCRdb, which keeps in-frame sequences with V and J called. Part of the clones is missing from these tables; in studies checked, under half for an unresolved V gene and the rest for unknown reasons. V and J calls and clone size are given by that table; D and trimming were obtained from the DNA. The sample table shows about 170,000 clones, and 85% to 95% are seen once. The top ten constitute less than 3% of the sample.

In light of the paper, this sample's time point label describes: baseline before first vaccination. Vaccinee samples were obtained from the UK trials COV001 and COV002, which included a single-blind randomized controlled phase 2/3 trial of AZD1222 (ChAdOx1 nCoV-19) in healthy adults. Trial participant PBMC samples were collected at day 0 and day 28 after the second dose for TCRbeta chain sequencing. V was cut back by 0 bases and J by 5 bases, leaving a gap of 13 bases between them. From the germline V gene (reference sequence), CDR1 is SEHNR and CDR2 is FQNEAQ. The CDR3 runs 16 residues from the cysteine to the phenylalanine. Only the CDR3 part of the read is kept: 48 bases, read in frame from the first base.

Sequencing was performed on peripheral blood, taken on day 0 of AZD1222 vaccination. This clonotype originated in an adult in good health. The chain uses TRBV7-9 and TRBJ1-4, with the D gene not clear enough to name. At the DNA level, the sequence is TGTGCCAGCAGCTTAGCTGTTGGAGCTTCGAATGAAAAACTGTTTTTT. This yields the protein CASSLAVGASNEKLFF.